One sample yielded the 8 T cell receptor beta chains listed below, sequenced in a study of T-cell memory formation after mild COVID-19. TCRdb recomputed calls from the 5' RACE reads with MiXCR, one row per CDR3 protein. The sample gives approximately 230,000 distinct CDR3 sequences, about a sixth of which show up once; about 3.5% is in the top ten. The sequencing sample was made of PBMCs or a T cell subset sorted from them (not recorded which). The source of these receptors is a man younger than 35 who had mild COVID-19 (a few samples of this study predate the infection). Cell type and time point are not known.

This clonotype was observed a few times. V is TRBV10-3 and J is TRBJ2-1, with D unresolved. The V gene lost 6 bases and the J gene lost 10 bases, with 10 bases spanning the gap. The CDR3 sequence is 11 residues long. The germline gives CDR1 ENHRY, CDR2 SYGVKD. The CDR3 reads CAIRATGEQFF. The CDR3 DNA follows: TGTGCCATCAGGGCCACCGGGGAGCAGTTCTTC.

This clonotype was picked up a small number of times. This chain connects TRBV6-2 or TRBV6-3 to TRBJ2-7; 7 bases agree with TRBD1. The trim removed 4 bases at V and 0 bases at J, leaving 12 bases unmatched. Germline V gene sequence: CDR1 MNHEY, CDR2 SVGEGT. The CDR3 loop spans 17 amino acids. The CDR3 sequence: CASSSLPTGIDSYEQYF. The CDR3 bases are TGTGCCAGCAGTTCCCTACCGACAGGGATCGACTCCTACGAGCAGTACTTC.

The rearrangement links TRBV4-1 to TRBJ2-6; D is unresolved. The length of the CDR3 is 15 residues. The germline gives CDR1 MGHRA, CDR2 YSYEKL. V shed 0 bases and J shed 1 base, with 4 bases lying between them. CDR3 protein: CASSQEASGANVLTF. DNA for the CDR3: TGCGCCAGCAGCCAAGAGGCATCTGGGGCCAACGTCCTGACTTTC.

This clonotype occurred a few times. This rearrangement joins TRBV9 to TRBJ2-7, with 12 bases fitting TRBD2. V lost 1 base, J lost 6 bases, and 8 bases stayed unmatched. Germline CDR1 reads SGDLS; CDR2 reads YYNGEE. This CDR3 is built from 16 residues. The CDR3 sequence is CASSVSPQGLAGEQYF. CDR3 bases: TGTGCCAGCAGCGTATCCCCCCAGGGACTAGCGGGCGAGCAGTACTTC.

This clonotype was seen a few times. The rearrangement joins TRBV5-6 to TRBJ2-1; 10 positions match TRBD2. The CDR3 contains 15 residues. Germline V gene lookup returns CDR1 SGHDT and CDR2 YYEEEE. V was pared by 4 bases and J by 2 bases, with 3 bases of the junction left unmatched. The chain's CDR3 is CASSGGTSAYNEQFF. The CDR3 coding sequence is TGTGCCAGCAGCGGCGGGACTAGCGCCTACAATGAGCAGTTCTTC.

With respect to this clonotype: At one end the junction does not follow the germline gene, possibly because of a read error. V usage is TRBV7-9 and J usage is TRBJ2-6; TRBD1 aligns across 8 bases. The CDR3 sequence is 14 residues long. CDR1 SEHNR and CDR2 FQNEAQ come from the germline V gene (reference sequence). This CDR3 is CASSLAGDRPFPRF. The DNA for the CDR3 is TGTGCCAGCAGCTTAGCCGGGGACAGGCCATTCCCTCGGTTC.

This clonotype was detected ten times or more. The chain combines TRBV7-2 with TRBJ2-3; 8 bases fit TRBD2. Trimming took 3 bases from V and 6 from J; bases not matched to a gene: 8. The CDR3 consists of 15 residues. Germline V gives CDR1 SGHTA, CDR2 FQGNSA. The CDR3 DNA reads TGTGCCAGCAGCTTCGGACTAGCCCAGGGGGATACGCAGTATTTT. Its protein is CASSFGLAQGDTQYF. Looking up the rest from reference TRBV7-2 and TRBJ2-3 gives the full variable domain: GAGVSQSPSNKVTEKGKDVELRCDPISGHTALYWYRQSLGQGLEFLIYFQGNSAPDKSGLPSDRFSAERTGGSVSTLTIQRTQQEDSAVYLCASSFGLAQGDTQYFGPGTRLTVL.

The chain employs TRBV4-2 and TRBJ2-7, with TRBD2 as a possible D gene (7 bases). V was trimmed by 0 bases and J by 2 bases, leaving 11 bases between them. Germline V gene lookup returns CDR1 LGHNA and CDR2 YNFKEQ. The CDR3 has 15 amino acids. This chain's CDR3 is CASSQDWGGPYEQYV. The CDR3 DNA reads as TGTGCCAGCAGCCAAGATTGGGGGGGGCCCTACGAGCAGTACGTC.